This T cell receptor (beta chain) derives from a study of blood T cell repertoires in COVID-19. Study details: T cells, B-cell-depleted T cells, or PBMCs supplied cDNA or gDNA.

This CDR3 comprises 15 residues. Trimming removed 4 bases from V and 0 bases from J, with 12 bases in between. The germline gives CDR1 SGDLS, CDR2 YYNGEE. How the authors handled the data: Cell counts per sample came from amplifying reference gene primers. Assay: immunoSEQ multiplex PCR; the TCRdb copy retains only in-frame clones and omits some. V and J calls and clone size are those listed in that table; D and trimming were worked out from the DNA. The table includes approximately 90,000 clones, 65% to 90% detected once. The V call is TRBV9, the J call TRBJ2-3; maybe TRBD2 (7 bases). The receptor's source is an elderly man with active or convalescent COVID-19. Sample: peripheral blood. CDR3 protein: CASSKGGGSTDTQYF. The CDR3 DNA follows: TGTGCCAGCAGCAAAGGGGGAGGGAGCACAGATACGCAGTATTTT.